The 5 T cell receptor beta chains listed next were all sequenced from one sample in a study of blood T cell repertoires in COVID-19. The assay was immunoSEQ multiplex PCR, and TCRdb's table has in-frame clones only and misses some. The data contain 150,000 to 200,000 clones, roughly four fifths of them singletons. The material sequenced was peripheral blood. These receptors were taken from a man aged 45 to 65 who had recovered from COVID-19.

This rearrangement joins TRBV20-1 to TRBJ1-1; 7 bases are a match to TRBD1. The V segment lost 3 bases and the J segment 0 bases; nucleotides outside the gene matches: 7. Per germline, CDR1 DFQATT and CDR2 SNEGSKA (reference sequence). This CDR3 contains 15 residues. The CDR3 reads CSASHSGQMNTEAFF. Written as DNA, the CDR3 is TGCAGTGCTAGTCATTCGGGACAGATGAACACTGAAGCTTTCTTT.

Of note for this clone: The junction and the germline gene differ at one end; a read error may be behind it. The chain combines TRBV6-1 with TRBJ2-1; 8 bases agree with TRBD2. In germline, CDR1 is MNHNS, CDR2 SASEGT. The CDR3 length is 13 residues. CDR3 region: CASSEFQAGDSLF. The CDR3 DNA sequence: TGTGCCAGCAGTGAGTTTCAAGCGGGAGACTCCCTCTTC.

The table lists this clone with many counts. V gene TRBV19 combines with J gene TRBJ1-5; maybe TRBD1 (6 bases). Germline V gene data show CDR1 as LNHDA and CDR2 as SQIVND (reference sequence). Trimming removed 6 bases at V and 4 bases at J, with 10 bases between. The CDR3 is 13 amino acids. CDR3: CASRDSQNQPQHF. In DNA form, the CDR3 reads TGTGCCAGTAGGGACAGCCAAAATCAGCCCCAGCATTTT.

This clone came up many times. V gene TRBV7-9 combines with J gene TRBJ2-3; tentative D call: TRBD1 (6 bases). The CDR3 runs to 15 residues. In germline, CDR1 is SEHNR, CDR2 FQNEAQ (reference sequence). Trimming took 5 bases from V and 2 from J, leaving 14 bases between them. The CDR3 sequence: CASSPPVGHTDTQYF. The CDR3 nucleotides read TGTGCCAGCAGCCCCCCAGTGGGACACACAGATACGCAGTATTTT.

V and J are TRBV5-1 and TRBJ1-1; no clear D gene. V lost 0 bases, J lost 1 base, and 13 bases lay in between. This CDR3 has 16 amino acids. Per germline, CDR1 SGHRS and CDR2 YFSETQ. The DNA of the CDR3 is TGCGCCAGCAGCTTGGGTTTTTCCTCCTCGAACACTGAAGCTTTCTTT. The encoded protein is CASSLGFSSSNTEAFF.